This T cell receptor (beta chain) came from a study of PD-L1 blockade in urothelial cancer. Across the whole study: Patients began atezolizumab, 1,200 mg intravenously every 3 weeks, at some point between 2012 and 2014. Bladder-origin urothelial cancer in males covered about 90% of the roughly 30 patients. Blood was analyzed 3 weeks (second dose) and 6 weeks after treatment start. Enrolled patients had been treated previously with 0 to 3 chemotherapy regimens.

Data came from immunoSEQ multiplex PCR; TCRdb stores just in-frame clones and leaves some out. The table includes roughly 63,000 clones, 75% to 85% detected once. V trimming: 5 bases; J trimming: 5 bases; junction bases outside the gene matches: 6. Germline V CDR1 and CDR2: MNHNS, SASEGT. The CDR3 is made up of 16 amino acids. Time point indicated: pretreatment peripheral blood. This chain uses TRBV6-1 with TRBJ2-5, with 15 bases fitting TRBD2. The origin of this receptor is a man aged 70 or older with urothelial cancer. Material: PBMCs, obtained around atezolizumab (anti-PD-L1) treatment. The chain's CDR3 is CASSKGTSGGYETQYF. The CDR3, as DNA: TGTGCCAGCAGTAAAGGGACTAGCGGGGGGTATGAGACCCAGTACTTC.